The clone carrying this TCR beta chain was found many times. RNA transcripts gave rise to amplified TCR beta CDR3 regions. RT-PCR in the first round (using the HTBI primer set) targeted the TCR CDR3. TCRdb re-called the multiplex PCR reads with MiXCR, one entry per CDR3 protein. The sample shows hundreds of thousands of distinct CDR3 sequences, more than 11% of them seen only once. These data come from a study of T cells in Graves' hyperthyroidism and ophthalmopathy. Across the whole study: Once the initial diagnosis was made, peripheral blood was obtained before any treatment.

Trimming left V 4 bases short and J 3 bases short, with 9 bases between. The germline V gene has CDR1 KGHSH and CDR2 LQKENI. The CDR3 totals 13 residues. V gene TRBV18 combines with J gene TRBJ1-1; no firm D call. What was sequenced was blood. The receptor was isolated from a woman in her twenties or thirties with Graves' hyperthyroidism that later progressed to Graves' ophthalmopathy. The CDR3 bases are TGTGCCAGCTCACGGGCGAGGGACACTGAAGCTTTCTTT. Its protein is CASSRARDTEAFF.